The rows below give T cell receptor beta chains drawn from one sample of a study of sequential checkpoint blockade in melanoma. Sequenced by immunoSEQ multiplex PCR; TCRdb stores in-frame clones only, minus some. This sample has more than 25,000 clones, with around 90% found just once. The specimen comprised CD8+ T cells sorted from blood (inferred from file names), sampled from a patient given nivolumab and ipilimumab in sequence. These receptor sequences come from a human donor with melanoma. Both conserved end residues are part of each CDR3. The D gene is left open where the match is weak. Clone size, where shown, is once, few, many, or a class for clones that have expanded.

v_call: TRBV28
d_call: -
j_call: TRBJ1-1
clone_size: -
cdr3_aa: CASSLTRVSTEAFF
cdr3_nt: TGTGCCAGCAGTTTAACCAGGGTAAGCACTGAAGCTTTCTTT

v_call: TRBV9
d_call: -
j_call: TRBJ2-1
clone_size: -
cdr3_aa: CASSVAPSSYNEQFF
cdr3_nt: TGTGCCAGCAGCGTAGCTCCTTCCAGTTACAATGAGCAGTTCTTC

v_call: TRBV7-8
d_call: -
j_call: TRBJ2-1
clone_size: -
cdr3_aa: CASSLRDSTSGNNEQFF
cdr3_nt: TGTGCCAGCAGCTTACGGGACAGTACTAGCGGAAACAATGAGCAGTTCTTC

v_call: TRBV7-9
d_call: -
j_call: TRBJ2-3
clone_size: -
cdr3_aa: CASSLGQPPDTQYF
cdr3_nt: TGTGCCAGCAGCCTAGGACAGCCACCAGATACGCAGTATTTT

v_call: TRBV4-1
d_call: -
j_call: TRBJ1-1
clone_size: -
cdr3_aa: CASSQELGLNTEAFF
cdr3_nt: TGCGCCAGCAGCCAAGAGCTGGGCTTGAACACTGAAGCTTTCTTT

v_call: TRBV7-9
d_call: TRBD1
j_call: TRBJ1-1
clone_size: -
cdr3_aa: CASSWEDRGIEAFF
cdr3_nt: TGTGCCAGCAGCTGGGAGGACAGGGGGATTGAAGCTTTCTTT

v_call: TRBV19
d_call: TRBD2
j_call: TRBJ2-2
clone_size: -
cdr3_aa: CASSIALAGPYTGELFF
cdr3_nt: TGTGCCAGTAGTATAGCCCTAGCGGGGCCTTACACCGGGGAGCTGTTTTTT

v_call: TRBV4-3
d_call: -
j_call: TRBJ2-1
clone_size: -
cdr3_aa: CASSQDGAAQFF
cdr3_nt: TGCGCCAGCAGCCAAGATGGGGCAGCGCAGTTCTTC

v_call: TRBV19
d_call: -
j_call: TRBJ1-5
clone_size: -
cdr3_aa: CASSIRGINQPQHF
cdr3_nt: TGTGCCAGTAGTATAAGAGGGATCAATCAGCCCCAGCATTTT

v_call: TRBV7-9
d_call: TRBD1
j_call: TRBJ2-7
clone_size: -
cdr3_aa: CASSWTGNDEQYF
cdr3_nt: TGTGCCAGCAGCTGGACAGGCAATGACGAGCAGTACTTC

v_call: TRBV7-3
d_call: TRBD1
j_call: TRBJ2-7
clone_size: -
cdr3_aa: CASSSTDRGSNEQYF
cdr3_nt: TGTGCCAGCAGCTCGACCGACAGGGGATCCAACGAGCAGTACTTC

v_call: TRBV5-6
d_call: TRBD1
j_call: TRBJ1-1
clone_size: -
cdr3_aa: CASSGMTGGTEAFF
cdr3_nt: TGTGCCAGCAGCGGGATGACAGGGGGCACTGAAGCTTTCTTT

v_call: TRBV9
d_call: -
j_call: TRBJ2-3
clone_size: -
cdr3_aa: CASSVGGGSTDTQYF
cdr3_nt: TGTGCCAGCAGCGTAGGTGGCGGTAGCACAGATACGCAGTATTTT

v_call: TRBV19
d_call: TRBD1
j_call: TRBJ2-7
clone_size: few
cdr3_aa: CASSMTGGIYEQYF
cdr3_nt: TGTGCCAGTAGTATGACAGGGGGAATCTACGAGCAGTACTTC

v_call: TRBV14
d_call: TRBD1
j_call: TRBJ2-1
clone_size: once
cdr3_aa: CASSQTGTGTEQFF
cdr3_nt: TGTGCCAGCAGCCAAACCGGGACAGGGACTGAGCAGTTCTTC

v_call: TRBV9
d_call: -
j_call: TRBJ1-3
clone_size: -
cdr3_aa: CASSVGASSGNTIYF
cdr3_nt: TGTGCCAGCAGCGTAGGGGCAAGCTCTGGAAACACCATATATTTT

v_call: TRBV18
d_call: -
j_call: TRBJ1-1
clone_size: -
cdr3_aa: CASSPPSGRPTEAFF
cdr3_nt: TGTGCCAGCTCACCACCGTCCGGGAGACCGACTGAAGCTTTCTTT

v_call: TRBV5-1
d_call: -
j_call: TRBJ2-2
clone_size: -
cdr3_aa: CASSFRSGTGELFF
cdr3_nt: TGCGCCAGCAGCTTTAGATCAGGCACCGGGGAGCTGTTTTTT

v_call: TRBV19
d_call: -
j_call: TRBJ1-2
clone_size: few
cdr3_aa: CASSIEAANYGYTF
cdr3_nt: TGTGCCAGTAGTATAGAGGCTGCTAACTATGGCTACACCTTC

v_call: TRBV13
d_call: TRBD2
j_call: TRBJ2-3
clone_size: -
cdr3_aa: CASSFQSGSADTQYF
cdr3_nt: TGTGCCAGCAGTTTCCAGAGCGGGAGCGCAGATACGCAGTATTTT

v_call: TRBV5-5
d_call: -
j_call: TRBJ1-6
clone_size: -
cdr3_aa: CASSLAGSGSPLHF
cdr3_nt: TGTGCCAGCAGCTTGGCAGGGTCTGGGTCACCCCTCCACTTT

v_call: TRBV7-6
d_call: TRBD1
j_call: TRBJ2-2
clone_size: -
cdr3_aa: CASSVTGHEAGELFF
cdr3_nt: TGTGCCAGCAGCGTGACAGGGCACGAGGCCGGGGAGCTGTTTTTT

v_call: TRBV21-1
d_call: -
j_call: TRBJ2-3
clone_size: -
cdr3_aa: CASRRKPTQGTDTQYF
cdr3_nt: TGTGCCAGCAGAAGGAAACCAACCCAGGGCACAGATACGCAGTATTTT

v_call: TRBV19
d_call: TRBD2
j_call: TRBJ2-1
clone_size: -
cdr3_aa: CASSIDLLAGGPIGNEQFF
cdr3_nt: TGTGCCAGTAGTATAGATCTCCTAGCGGGAGGCCCTATTGGCAATGAGCAGTTCTTC

v_call: TRBV28
d_call: -
j_call: TRBJ2-7
clone_size: -
cdr3_aa: CASSLTANPLYEQYF
cdr3_nt: TGTGCCAGCAGTTTAACTGCCAATCCCCTCTACGAGCAGTACTTC

v_call: TRBV7-6
d_call: TRBD1
j_call: TRBJ1-1
clone_size: -
cdr3_aa: CASSLEAGGDWNTEAFF
cdr3_nt: TGTGCCAGCAGCTTAGAGGCAGGGGGAGATTGGAACACTGAAGCTTTCTTT

v_call: TRBV15
d_call: -
j_call: TRBJ2-7
clone_size: -
cdr3_aa: CATSRDVGAYEQYF
cdr3_nt: TGTGCCACCAGCAGAGATGTAGGGGCCTACGAGCAGTACTTC

v_call: TRBV2
d_call: TRBD1
j_call: TRBJ1-5
clone_size: -
cdr3_aa: CASVGDRGQRSNQPQHF
cdr3_nt: TGTGCCAGCGTGGGAGACAGGGGGCAGCGGAGCAATCAGCCCCAGCATTTT

v_call: TRBV7-8
d_call: -
j_call: TRBJ1-5
clone_size: -
cdr3_aa: CASSLGEDSNQPQHF
cdr3_nt: TGTGCCAGCAGCTTAGGGGAGGATTCGAATCAGCCCCAGCATTTT

v_call: TRBV6-5
d_call: -
j_call: TRBJ2-1
clone_size: once
cdr3_aa: CASSYSRVNEQFF
cdr3_nt: TGTGCCAGCAGTTACTCTCGGGTGAATGAGCAGTTCTTC

v_call: TRBV4-3
d_call: TRBD1
j_call: TRBJ1-1
clone_size: -
cdr3_aa: CASSPGQANTEAFF
cdr3_nt: TGCGCCAGCAGCCCGGGACAGGCGAACACTGAAGCTTTCTTT

v_call: TRBV11-2
d_call: TRBD2
j_call: TRBJ2-5
clone_size: -
cdr3_aa: CASSLGVGTSRETQYF
cdr3_nt: TGTGCCAGCAGCTTAGGGGTTGGGACTAGCCGTGAGACCCAGTACTTC

v_call: TRBV27
d_call: -
j_call: TRBJ2-2
clone_size: -
cdr3_aa: CASSLSPNTGELFF
cdr3_nt: TGTGCCAGCAGTTTATCCCCAAACACCGGGGAGCTGTTTTTT

v_call: TRBV10-3
d_call: TRBD1
j_call: TRBJ1-1
clone_size: -
cdr3_aa: CAISEPSQGDTEAFF
cdr3_nt: TGTGCCATCAGTGAGCCCTCACAGGGGGACACTGAAGCTTTCTTT

v_call: TRBV13
d_call: TRBD2
j_call: TRBJ2-4
clone_size: -
cdr3_aa: CASSFASSGNIQYF
cdr3_nt: TGTGCCAGCAGCTTTGCTTCTAGCGGAAACATTCAGTACTTC

v_call: TRBV6-1
d_call: TRBD1
j_call: TRBJ1-3
clone_size: -
cdr3_aa: CASSLRDRGLNTIYF
cdr3_nt: TGTGCCAGCAGCCTCCGGGACAGGGGGTTAAACACCATATATTTT

v_call: TRBV15
d_call: -
j_call: TRBJ2-5
clone_size: -
cdr3_aa: CATSGILGETQYF
cdr3_nt: TGTGCCACCAGCGGAATTCTAGGAGAGACCCAGTACTTC

v_call: TRBV9
d_call: TRBD2
j_call: TRBJ2-1
clone_size: -
cdr3_aa: CASSLPGAGGIYEQFF
cdr3_nt: TGTGCCAGCAGCCTCCCCGGGGCGGGGGGGATCTATGAGCAGTTCTTC

v_call: TRBV5-6
d_call: TRBD1
j_call: TRBJ1-5
clone_size: -
cdr3_aa: CASSFGQGDQPQHF
cdr3_nt: TGTGCCAGCAGCTTCGGACAGGGGGATCAGCCCCAGCATTTT

v_call: TRBV9
d_call: -
j_call: TRBJ2-6
clone_size: -
cdr3_aa: CASSVATGLASGANVLTF
cdr3_nt: TGTGCCAGCAGCGTAGCTACGGGACTCGCCTCTGGGGCCAACGTCCTGACTTTC

v_call: TRBV6-5
d_call: TRBD1
j_call: TRBJ1-1
clone_size: -
cdr3_aa: CASSQGQGTEAFF
cdr3_nt: TGTGCCAGCAGTCAAGGACAGGGCACTGAAGCTTTCTTT

v_call: TRBV2
d_call: -
j_call: TRBJ2-3
clone_size: -
cdr3_aa: CASSEGGTSTDTQYF
cdr3_nt: TGTGCCAGCAGCGAAGGGGGGACTAGCACAGATACGCAGTATTTT

v_call: TRBV7-9
d_call: TRBD1
j_call: TRBJ2-2
clone_size: -
cdr3_aa: CASTLAPTGEGELFF
cdr3_nt: TGTGCCAGCACCCTTGCCCCGACAGGGGAGGGGGAGCTGTTTTTT

v_call: TRBV6-5
d_call: -
j_call: TRBJ1-1
clone_size: -
cdr3_aa: CASSYSGRGNTEAFF
cdr3_nt: TGTGCCAGCAGTTACTCAGGCAGGGGGAACACTGAAGCTTTCTTT

v_call: TRBV20-1
d_call: -
j_call: TRBJ1-5
clone_size: -
cdr3_aa: CSAEGQPQHF
cdr3_nt: TGCAGTGCCGAGGGTCAGCCCCAGCATTTT

v_call: TRBV7-6
d_call: TRBD1
j_call: TRBJ1-6
clone_size: -
cdr3_aa: CASSDSGGQSPLHF
cdr3_nt: TGTGCCAGCAGCGACTCAGGGGGACAGTCACCCCTCCACTTT

v_call: TRBV6-6
d_call: TRBD2
j_call: TRBJ2-1
clone_size: -
cdr3_aa: CASSYPTSGYNEQFF
cdr3_nt: TGTGCCAGCAGTTACCCGACTAGCGGGTACAATGAGCAGTTCTTC

v_call: TRBV10-3
d_call: TRBD2
j_call: TRBJ2-3
clone_size: -
cdr3_aa: CAISEFISGGSTDTQYF
cdr3_nt: TGTGCCATCAGTGAGTTTATTAGCGGGGGAAGCACAGATACGCAGTATTTT

v_call: TRBV6-4
d_call: -
j_call: TRBJ1-4
clone_size: few
cdr3_aa: CASSDSGSGLFF
cdr3_nt: TGTGCCAGCAGTGACTCTGGCTCCGGGCTGTTTTTT

v_call: TRBV27
d_call: -
j_call: TRBJ2-1
clone_size: -
cdr3_aa: CASGESYNEQFF
cdr3_nt: TGTGCCAGCGGAGAGTCCTACAATGAGCAGTTCTTC

v_call: TRBV9
d_call: TRBD2
j_call: TRBJ2-5
clone_size: -
cdr3_aa: CASSPIAGGEETQYF
cdr3_nt: TGTGCCAGCAGCCCCATAGCGGGGGGGGAAGAGACCCAGTACTTC